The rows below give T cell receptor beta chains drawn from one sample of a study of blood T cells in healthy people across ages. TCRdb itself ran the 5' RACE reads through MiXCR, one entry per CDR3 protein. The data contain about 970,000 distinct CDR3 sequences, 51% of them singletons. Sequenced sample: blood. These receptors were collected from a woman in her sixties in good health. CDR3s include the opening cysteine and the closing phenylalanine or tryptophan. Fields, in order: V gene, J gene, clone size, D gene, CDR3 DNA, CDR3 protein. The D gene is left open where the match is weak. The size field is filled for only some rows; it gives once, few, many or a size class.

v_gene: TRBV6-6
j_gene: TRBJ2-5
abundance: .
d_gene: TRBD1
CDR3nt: TGTGCCAGCAGTTACCCAAAGACAGGGATGGAGACCCAGTACTTC
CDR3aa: CASSYPKTGMETQYF

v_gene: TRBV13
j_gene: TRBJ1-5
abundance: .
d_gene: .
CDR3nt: TGTGCCAGCAGTAATAGGGACCAGCCCCAGCATTTT
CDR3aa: CASSNRDQPQHF

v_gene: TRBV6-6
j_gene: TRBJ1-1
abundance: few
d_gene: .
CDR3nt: TGTGCCAGCAGTAAGACAGTGAACACTGAAGCTTTCTTT
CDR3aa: CASSKTVNTEAFF

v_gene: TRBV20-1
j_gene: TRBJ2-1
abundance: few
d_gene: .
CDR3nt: TGCAGTGCTAGAGACGACTACAATGAGCAGTTCTTC
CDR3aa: CSARDDYNEQFF

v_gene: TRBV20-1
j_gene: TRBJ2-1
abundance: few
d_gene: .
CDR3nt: TGCAGTGCTAGCGTACAATCCGGCTACAATGAGCAGTTCTTC
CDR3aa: CSASVQSGYNEQFF

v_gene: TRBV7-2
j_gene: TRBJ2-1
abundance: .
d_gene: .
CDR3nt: TGTGCCAGCAGCTCCCTTTCTAATGAGCAGTTCTTC
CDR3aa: CASSSLSNEQFF

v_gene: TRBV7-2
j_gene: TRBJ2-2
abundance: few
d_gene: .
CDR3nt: TGTGCCAGCAGCTTAGTTAGGGATAACACCGGGGAGCTGTTTTTT
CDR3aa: CASSLVRDNTGELFF

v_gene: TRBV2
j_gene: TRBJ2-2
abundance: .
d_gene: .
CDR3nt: TGTGCCAGCAGTGAACGGACGGGGCCAGGCACCGGGGAGCTGTTTTTT
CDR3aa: CASSERTGPGTGELFF

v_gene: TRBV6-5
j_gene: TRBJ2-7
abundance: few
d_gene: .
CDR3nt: TGTGCCAGCAGTAAACGGGAGAACGAGCAGTACTTC
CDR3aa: CASSKRENEQYF

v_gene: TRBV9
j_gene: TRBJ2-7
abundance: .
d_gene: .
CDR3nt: TGTGCCAGCAGCGACCGGGACGGAAGCTCCTACGAGCAGTACTTC
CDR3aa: CASSDRDGSSYEQYF

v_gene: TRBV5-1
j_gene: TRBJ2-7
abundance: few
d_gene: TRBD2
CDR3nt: TGCGCCAGCAGCCCCCTCGGGGAGGGAAACGAGCAGTACTTC
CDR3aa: CASSPLGEGNEQYF

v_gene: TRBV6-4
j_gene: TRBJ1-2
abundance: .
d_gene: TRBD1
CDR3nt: TGTGCCAGCAGCGCACAGGGGAGCGCTAATGGCTACACCTTC
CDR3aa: CASSAQGSANGYTF

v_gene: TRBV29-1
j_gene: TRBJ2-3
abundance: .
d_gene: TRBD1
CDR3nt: TGCAGCGTTGTGACAGGGTACACAGATACGCAGTATTTT
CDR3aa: CSVVTGYTDTQYF